Listed below are T cell receptor beta chains from one sample, sequenced in a study of CD8 T cells in Susac syndrome. One entry per CDR3 protein, called by TCRdb with MiXCR from the immunoSEQ multiplex PCR reads. The sample lists about 190,000 distinct CDR3 sequences; approximately 94% were seen once. Material for sequencing was CD4+ T cells from PBMCs. Every receptor here comes from a human donor with Susac syndrome. Both conserved end residues are part of each CDR3. Each record gives: J gene, clone size, V gene, D gene, CDR3 protein, CDR3 DNA. A D gene is named only where the DNA matches it firmly. Clone size is given for some rows only: seen once, a few or many times, or a class if the clone is expanded.

TRBJ2-2,.,TRBV5-1,.,CASSLAANAGELFF,TGCGCCAGCAGCTTGGCGGCGAATGCCGGGGAGCTGTTTTTT
TRBJ2-2,.,TRBV20-1,TRBD1,CSARAGTANTGELFF,TGCAGTGCTAGGGCCGGGACAGCAAACACCGGGGAGCTGTTTTTT
TRBJ2-7,.,TRBV30,TRBD2,CALHPGGYEQYF,TGTGCCTTGCACCCGGGAGGCTACGAGCAGTACTTC
TRBJ2-5,.,TRBV4-2,TRBD1,CASSQETGRETQYF,TGTGCCAGCAGCCAAGAGACAGGGAGAGAGACCCAGTACTTC
TRBJ1-1,.,TRBV12-3/TRBV12-4,.,CASSYLEGTEAFF,TGTGCCAGCAGCTACCTGGAAGGAACTGAAGCTTTCTTT
TRBJ2-7,.,TRBV20-1,.,CSASGFSYEQYF,TGCAGTGCGTCAGGGTTCTCCTACGAGCAGTACTTC
TRBJ2-7,.,TRBV5-4,TRBD1,CASSFRDSLHPYEQYF,TGTGCCAGCAGCTTCCGGGACAGCCTCCACCCCTACGAGCAGTACTTC
TRBJ1-6,.,TRBV20-1,.,CSAAKGINPYNSPLHF,TGCAGTGCAGCAAAGGGTATTAACCCGTATAATTCACCCCTCCACTTT
TRBJ1-6,.,TRBV3-1,.,CASSQSPSSYNSPLHF,TGTGCCAGCAGCCAGAGCCCCAGCTCCTATAATTCACCCCTCCACTTT
TRBJ1-6,.,TRBV27,.,CASTQGPYNSPLHF,TGTGCCAGCACCCAGGGCCCCTATAATTCACCCCTCCACTTT
TRBJ1-5,.,TRBV20-1,.,CSAPGGANQPQHF,TGCAGTGCCCCGGGGGGCGCCAATCAGCCCCAGCATTTT
TRBJ1-1,.,TRBV29-1,.,CSGTQVAEAFF,TGCAGCGGGACCCAGGTTGCTGAAGCTTTCTTT
TRBJ2-6,.,TRBV15,.,CATRADSSGANVLTF,TGTGCCACCAGAGCCGATTCCTCTGGGGCCAACGTCCTGACTTTC
TRBJ2-1,.,TRBV20-1,TRBD2,CSARVYRLAGNEQFF,TGCAGTGCTAGAGTTTATAGACTAGCAGGTAATGAGCAGTTCTTC
TRBJ2-7,once,TRBV5-6,.,CASSSDRFGAQYF,TGTGCCAGCAGCTCTGACAGGTTTGGCGCGCAGTACTTC
TRBJ2-5,.,TRBV30,.,CAWRRRGIQETQYF,TGTGCCTGGAGACGTCGGGGGATCCAAGAGACCCAGTACTTC
TRBJ2-1,.,TRBV3-1,TRBD1,CASRSDRAEYNEQFF,TGTGCCAGCAGATCGGACAGGGCGGAGTACAATGAGCAGTTCTTC
TRBJ2-5,.,TRBV4-1,.,CASSQWQKETQYF,TGCGCCAGCAGCCAGTGGCAGAAAGAGACCCAGTACTTC
TRBJ2-7,.,TRBV7-3,.,CASSLMSGPYEQYF,TGTGCCAGCAGCTTAATGTCAGGGCCCTACGAGCAGTACTTC
TRBJ1-1,.,TRBV3-1,TRBD1,CASSRSGGNTEAFF,TGTGCCAGCAGCCGATCAGGGGGGAACACTGAAGCTTTCTTT
TRBJ2-5,.,TRBV3-1,TRBD1,CASSLPLRGPETQYF,TGTGCCAGCAGCCTCCCGTTGAGGGGGCCAGAGACCCAGTACTTC
TRBJ1-2,.,TRBV20-1,TRBD1,CSASDRIYGYTF,TGCAGTGCTTCGGACAGGATCTATGGCTACACCTTC
TRBJ2-5,.,TRBV29-1,.,CSMRTSQETQYF,TGCAGCATGCGAACTAGCCAAGAGACCCAGTACTTC
TRBJ1-5,.,TRBV30,TRBD1,CAWNQGVSNQPQHF,TGTGCCTGGAACCAGGGGGTTAGCAATCAGCCCCAGCATTTT
TRBJ1-6,.,TRBV2,TRBD1,CASSIGQEDNSPLHF,TGTGCCAGCAGTATCGGACAGGAGGATAATTCACCCCTCCACTTT
TRBJ1-1,.,TRBV4-3,.,CASSLSHPQTGTEAFF,TGCGCCAGCAGCCTCAGCCATCCACAGACGGGGACTGAAGCTTTCTTT
TRBJ2-2,.,TRBV5-4,.,CASSLGQATGELFF,TGTGCCAGCAGCTTGGGACAGGCCACCGGGGAGCTGTTTTTT
TRBJ2-7,.,TRBV19,.,CASSPGYEQYF,TGTGCCAGTAGTCCGGGATACGAGCAGTACTTC
TRBJ2-5,once,TRBV20-1,.,CSANAGFQETQYF,TGCAGTGCCAATGCCGGGTTCCAAGAGACCCAGTACTTC
TRBJ2-3,.,TRBV20-1,TRBD2,CSASLAGNTDTQYF,TGCAGTGCTAGCCTAGCGGGAAACACAGATACGCAGTATTTT
TRBJ2-5,.,TRBV30,.,CAWSPLTGVQETQYF,TGTGCCTGGAGTCCTTTAACCGGGGTGCAAGAGACCCAGTACTTC
TRBJ2-5,.,TRBV5-4,.,CASSPDYVLQETQYF,TGTGCCAGCAGCCCGGACTATGTCCTTCAAGAGACCCAGTACTTC
TRBJ1-1,.,TRBV30,TRBD1,CAWSVTLSWTGGTFF,TGTGCCTGGAGTGTAACCCTTTCCTGGACAGGGGGAACTTTCTTT
TRBJ1-3,.,TRBV29-1,.,CSVRVFGNTIYF,TGCAGCGTGAGGGTGTTCGGAAACACCATATATTTT
TRBJ2-3,.,TRBV9,.,CASSVHGETTDTQYF,TGTGCCAGCAGCGTTCACGGGGAGACCACAGATACGCAGTATTTT
TRBJ2-5,.,TRBV12-3/TRBV12-4,TRBD1,CASSLQAGGGETQYF,TGTGCCAGCAGTTTGCAAGCAGGGGGCGGTGAGACCCAGTACTTC
TRBJ1-5,once,TRBV7-2,TRBD1,CASSPDRYSNQPQHF,TGTGCCAGCAGCCCGGACAGGTATAGCAATCAGCCCCAGCATTTT
TRBJ2-2,.,TRBV12-3/TRBV12-4,.,CASSSLDTGELFF,TGTGCCAGCAGTTCCCTCGATACCGGGGAGCTGTTTTTT
TRBJ1-1,.,TRBV6-1,.,CASSERDRYTEAFF,TGTGCCAGCAGTGAAAGAGACCGATACACTGAAGCTTTCTTT
TRBJ2-1,.,TRBV9,.,CASSVDARGFSYNEQFF,TGTGCCAGCAGCGTAGATGCCAGGGGATTCTCCTACAATGAGCAGTTCTTC
TRBJ1-1,.,TRBV30,.,CAWKARRDTEAFF,TGTGCCTGGAAGGCCCGCCGGGACACTGAAGCTTTCTTT
TRBJ1-1,.,TRBV30,.,CAWTAQGITEAFF,TGTGCCTGGACCGCTCAGGGGATCACTGAAGCTTTCTTT
TRBJ1-5,.,TRBV2,.,CASSEPDGDSNQPQHF,TGTGCCAGCAGTGAACCGGACGGCGATAGCAATCAGCCCCAGCATTTT
TRBJ2-5,.,TRBV4-1,.,CASSQGAASQETQYF,TGCGCCAGCAGCCAAGGGGCAGCCAGCCAAGAGACCCAGTACTTC
TRBJ2-5,.,TRBV12-3/TRBV12-4,.,CASSPTRQVGETQYF,TGTGCCAGCAGTCCTACTAGACAGGTGGGAGAGACCCAGTACTTC
TRBJ1-2,.,TRBV23-1,.,CASRQLNYGYTF,TGCGCCAGCAGACAGCTTAACTATGGCTACACCTTC